These T cell receptor beta chains were read from a single sample in a study of response to subunit inactivated influenza vaccine. TCRdb passed the RT-PCR reads through MiXCR, listing each CDR3 protein once. The table lists about 780,000 distinct CDR3 sequences, around a sixth of them singletons. The specimen was PBMCs from blood, collected 5 days after vaccination. The receptors were sampled from a man over 45 who received an inactivated influenza vaccine. Each CDR3 is given with its conserved first and last residue. Each record gives: clone size, D gene, V gene, J gene, CDR3 DNA, CDR3 protein. D genes are given only for firm matches. Rows give clone size only sometimes, using once, few, many, or a class for an expanded clone.

clone size: .
D gene: .
V gene: TRBV5-1
J gene: TRBJ2-3
CDR3 DNA: TGCGCCAGCAGCTTGGATGCAGGGGGGACAGATACGCAGTATTTT
CDR3 protein: CASSLDAGGTDTQYF

clone size: .
D gene: TRBD2
V gene: TRBV7-2
J gene: TRBJ2-5
CDR3 DNA: TGTGCCAGCAGCTTAGCTAGCGGGGGAATAGAGACCCAGTACTTC
CDR3 protein: CASSLASGGIETQYF

clone size: .
D gene: .
V gene: TRBV27
J gene: TRBJ2-7
CDR3 DNA: TGTGCCAGCAGCGTAAGTGCCGCGTCCTCCTACGAGCAGTACTTC
CDR3 protein: CASSVSAASSYEQYF

clone size: few
D gene: .
V gene: TRBV24-1
J gene: TRBJ2-5
CDR3 DNA: TGTGCCACCAGCTCGGGGACACAGGTATCGGGGGAGACCCAGTACTTC
CDR3 protein: CATSSGTQVSGETQYF

clone size: .
D gene: .
V gene: TRBV20-1
J gene: TRBJ2-1
CDR3 DNA: TGCAGTGCTAGACGCGGGACAGCGGGACTGAGGGAGCAGTTCTTC
CDR3 protein: CSARRGTAGLREQFF

clone size: many
D gene: .
V gene: TRBV4-2
J gene: TRBJ1-2
CDR3 DNA: TGTGCCAGCAGCCAAAGAAGGGATGGCTACACCTTC
CDR3 protein: CASSQRRDGYTF

clone size: few
D gene: .
V gene: TRBV10-3
J gene: TRBJ2-3
CDR3 DNA: TGTGCCATCAATCAGGGAATCACAGATACGCAGTATTTT
CDR3 protein: CAINQGITDTQYF

clone size: .
D gene: .
V gene: TRBV6-5
J gene: TRBJ2-7
CDR3 DNA: TGTGCCAGCAGTTCCCCGGGACGGATCTCCTACGAGCAGTACTTC
CDR3 protein: CASSSPGRISYEQYF

clone size: .
D gene: .
V gene: TRBV7-9
J gene: TRBJ2-2
CDR3 DNA: TGTGCCAGCAGCTTCCCGGGGTGGGGCGAGCTGTTTTTT
CDR3 protein: CASSFPGWGELFF

clone size: many
D gene: .
V gene: TRBV6-2/TRBV6-3
J gene: TRBJ1-6
CDR3 DNA: TGTGCCAGCACCGGCCCCGACAGAAGAGTTAATTCACCCCTCCACTTT
CDR3 protein: CASTGPDRRVNSPLHF

clone size: .
D gene: TRBD2
V gene: TRBV7-6
J gene: TRBJ2-1
CDR3 DNA: TGTGCCAGCAGCTTAAAGGCTAGCGGGAGAGGATGGTATGATGAGCAGTTCTTC
CDR3 protein: CASSLKASGRGWYDEQFF

clone size: .
D gene: .
V gene: TRBV11-1
J gene: TRBJ2-6
CDR3 DNA: TGTGCCAGCAGTTCTAATACAGGGAAAGGAGGCTCTGGGGCCAACGTCCTGACTTTC
CDR3 protein: CASSSNTGKGGSGANVLTF

clone size: few
D gene: .
V gene: TRBV20-1
J gene: TRBJ1-2
CDR3 DNA: TGCAGTGCTAGAGTCGCCGGGCGCTCTAACTATGGCTACACCTTC
CDR3 protein: CSARVAGRSNYGYTF

clone size: .
D gene: TRBD1
V gene: TRBV11-2
J gene: TRBJ2-7
CDR3 DNA: TGTGCCAGCAGCGAAGGGACAGGGGCCCACGGGGAGCAGTACTTC
CDR3 protein: CASSEGTGAHGEQYF

clone size: .
D gene: .
V gene: TRBV19
J gene: TRBJ2-3
CDR3 DNA: TGTGCCAGTAGTATGGGGGGTCGTGGTAGCACAGATACGCAGTATTTT
CDR3 protein: CASSMGGRGSTDTQYF

clone size: few
D gene: .
V gene: TRBV7-2
J gene: TRBJ2-1
CDR3 DNA: TGTGCCAGCAGCCTAGCCCCGGAGGGCTATGAGCAGTTCTTC
CDR3 protein: CASSLAPEGYEQFF

clone size: many
D gene: .
V gene: TRBV20-1
J gene: TRBJ2-5
CDR3 DNA: TGCAGTGCCCCTAACGAATTGGAGACCCAGTACTTC
CDR3 protein: CSAPNELETQYF

clone size: few
D gene: .
V gene: TRBV15
J gene: TRBJ2-1
CDR3 DNA: TGTGCCACCAGCAGAGATGCAAACTGGTACAATGAGCAGTTCTTC
CDR3 protein: CATSRDANWYNEQFF

clone size: .
D gene: .
V gene: TRBV6-1
J gene: TRBJ2-5
CDR3 DNA: TGTGCCAGCTCTCTTAGCCCGGGACTTGGAGGAGAGACCCAGTACTTC
CDR3 protein: CASSLSPGLGGETQYF

clone size: .
D gene: .
V gene: TRBV29-1
J gene: TRBJ1-5
CDR3 DNA: TGCAGCGTTGGGGAATCGGGCAATCAGCCCCAGCATTTT
CDR3 protein: CSVGESGNQPQHF

clone size: .
D gene: .
V gene: TRBV11-2
J gene: TRBJ2-5
CDR3 DNA: TGTGCCAGCAGGCGACAGGAAGAGACCCAGTACTTC
CDR3 protein: CASRRQEETQYF

clone size: .
D gene: .
V gene: TRBV20-1
J gene: TRBJ2-7
CDR3 DNA: TGCAGTGCTAAACAGGGTACCTACTCCTACGAGCAGTACTTC
CDR3 protein: CSAKQGTYSYEQYF

clone size: .
D gene: .
V gene: TRBV6-1
J gene: TRBJ1-2
CDR3 DNA: TGTGCCAGCAGCGCAGTTATATCTTCCTATGGCTACACCTTC
CDR3 protein: CASSAVISSYGYTF

clone size: .
D gene: TRBD1
V gene: TRBV6-1
J gene: TRBJ1-6
CDR3 DNA: TGTGCCAGTTACCCAGTAGGACAGGAGCCTTTCTCCCTCCACTTT
CDR3 protein: CASYPVGQEPFSLHF

clone size: many
D gene: TRBD2
V gene: TRBV7-6
J gene: TRBJ2-2
CDR3 DNA: TGTGCCAGCAGCCCCTCCTCCGGGAGGGCCCAGGGAGAGCTGTTTTTT
CDR3 protein: CASSPSSGRAQGELFF

clone size: .
D gene: .
V gene: TRBV20-1
J gene: TRBJ2-2
CDR3 DNA: TGCAGTGCTAGAGCCCCGGCAGCGAACACCGGGGAGCTGTTTTTT
CDR3 protein: CSARAPAANTGELFF

clone size: few
D gene: .
V gene: TRBV20-1
J gene: TRBJ2-7
CDR3 DNA: TGCAGTGTCTTGATACTTGATAGCTCCTACGAGCAGTACTTC
CDR3 protein: CSVLILDSSYEQYF

clone size: .
D gene: .
V gene: TRBV4-2
J gene: TRBJ2-3
CDR3 DNA: TGTGCCAGCAGCCAAGATTCGGGATTTAGCACAGATACGCAGTATTTT
CDR3 protein: CASSQDSGFSTDTQYF

clone size: .
D gene: .
V gene: TRBV7-2
J gene: TRBJ2-5
CDR3 DNA: TGTGCCAGCGCCGGGACACTGCAAGAGACCCAGTACTTC
CDR3 protein: CASAGTLQETQYF

clone size: few
D gene: TRBD1
V gene: TRBV6-1
J gene: TRBJ2-7
CDR3 DNA: TGTGCCAGCGCCGGACAGGGGGCAACAGAGCAGTACTTC
CDR3 protein: CASAGQGATEQYF

clone size: .
D gene: .
V gene: TRBV7-3
J gene: TRBJ2-3
CDR3 DNA: TGTGCCAGCAGCCTACTCGGTAGCGCTAGCACAGATACGCAGTATTTT
CDR3 protein: CASSLLGSASTDTQYF

clone size: few
D gene: TRBD1
V gene: TRBV6-2/TRBV6-3
J gene: TRBJ2-4
CDR3 DNA: TGTGCCAGCAGTTACTCGATAGGACAGGGGCAAGCCAAAAACATTCAGTACTTC
CDR3 protein: CASSYSIGQGQAKNIQYF

clone size: few
D gene: .
V gene: TRBV20-1
J gene: TRBJ2-7
CDR3 DNA: TGCAGTGCTAGAGAGACAGCCCGGGAGCAGTACTTC
CDR3 protein: CSARETAREQYF

clone size: .
D gene: .
V gene: TRBV7-2
J gene: TRBJ2-7
CDR3 DNA: TGTGCCAGCAGCTTAGTGCCTCAGGGCCTTACCAAGGGGGGCGAGCAGTACTTC
CDR3 protein: CASSLVPQGLTKGGEQYF

clone size: once
D gene: TRBD2
V gene: TRBV24-1
J gene: TRBJ2-1
CDR3 DNA: TGTGCCACCAGTGATAGTCTAGCGGGAGAAGACAATGAGCAGTTCTTC
CDR3 protein: CATSDSLAGEDNEQFF